These T cell receptor beta chains were read from a single sample in a study of T cell repertoires in cytomegalovirus infection. From the reads, TCRdb called clonotypes with MiXCR, one entry per CDR3 protein. The repertoire includes about 330,000 distinct CDR3 sequences, more than 9% of them detected once, and approximately 4.7% sits in the top ten. Sequences were obtained from PBMCs. Source of these receptors: a human donor in good health (CMV status not recorded). Some clones in this sample may be carry-over from other donors' samples. Both conserved end residues are part of each CDR3. The D gene is left open where the match is weak. Part of the rows lack a size; the others show once, few, many or a class for expanded clones.

>TRBV7-9|NA|many|TRBJ2-3
CASSSSIRTSTDTQYF
TGTGCCAGCAGCTCCAGTATCCGAACTAGCACAGATACGCAGTATTTT
>TRBV15|NA|NA|TRBJ1-1
CATQELTGPMNTEAFF
TGTGCCACCCAAGAGTTGACAGGCCCAATGAACACTGAAGCTTTCTTT
>TRBV12-3/TRBV12-4|TRBD1|few|TRBJ1-5
CASRPTGHQPQHF
TGTGCCAGCAGGCCGACAGGGCATCAGCCCCAGCATTTT
>TRBV5-4|NA|few|TRBJ1-6
CASSLRGPDSPLHF
TGTGCCAGCAGCTTGCGGGGGCCTGATTCACCCCTCCACTTT
>TRBV24-1|NA|many|TRBJ1-1
CATSDRGFDAFF
TGTGCCACCAGTGACAGGGGATTCGACGCTTTCTTT
>TRBV15|NA|NA|TRBJ2-2
CATSIRAGGAGELFF
TGTGCCACCAGCATTCGGGCCGGCGGAGCCGGGGAGCTGTTTTTT
>TRBV30|TRBD1|NA|TRBJ2-4
CAWSVGQGANIQYF
TGTGCCTGGAGTGTGGGACAGGGTGCAAACATTCAGTACTTC
>TRBV12-3/TRBV12-4|TRBD1|many|TRBJ1-1
CASSRGDRANTEAFF
TGTGCCAGCAGTCGCGGCGACAGGGCAAACACTGAAGCTTTCTTT
>TRBV29-1|NA|many|TRBJ2-5
CSVGSGETQYF
TGCAGCGTTGGTTCTGGGGAGACCCAGTACTTC
>TRBV27|NA|NA|TRBJ2-5
CASSLTSGLLETQYF
TGTGCCAGCAGTTTAACATCCGGGCTCCTGGAGACCCAGTACTTC
>TRBV7-8|NA|many|TRBJ1-5
CASSYTLLGGRDQPQHF
TGTGCCAGCAGCTATACTCTACTCGGGGGCCGAGATCAGCCCCAGCATTTT
>TRBV7-2|TRBD1|many|TRBJ2-7
CASSFKTPPRDRVSVYSYEQYF
TGTGCCAGCAGCTTTAAGACCCCACCCCGGGACAGGGTATCCGTCTATTCCTACGAGCAGTACTTC
>TRBV24-1|TRBD2|many|TRBJ2-3
CAARREATDTQYF
TGTGCCGCGAGGCGGGAGGCCACAGATACGCAGTATTTT
>TRBV20-1|NA|many|TRBJ1-5
CSAIEGRRNQPQHF
TGCAGTGCTATCGAGGGGCGCCGGAATCAGCCCCAGCATTTT
>TRBV7-6|NA|few|TRBJ2-7
CASSLGVTTLYSYEQYF
TGTGCCAGCAGCTTAGGGGTTACTACACTCTACTCCTACGAGCAGTACTTC
>TRBV28|NA|NA|TRBJ1-5
CASSLFRGDHSNQPQHF
TGTGCCAGCAGTTTATTCAGAGGGGACCATAGCAATCAGCCCCAGCATTTT
>TRBV27|TRBD1|few|TRBJ2-7
CASSLLGTGSSYEQYF
TGTGCCAGCAGTTTACTTGGGACAGGGAGCTCCTACGAGCAGTACTTC
>TRBV27|TRBD2|many|TRBJ2-1
CASSLPVAGSYNEQFF
TGTGCCAGCAGTTTACCGGTAGCGGGTTCCTACAATGAGCAGTTCTTC